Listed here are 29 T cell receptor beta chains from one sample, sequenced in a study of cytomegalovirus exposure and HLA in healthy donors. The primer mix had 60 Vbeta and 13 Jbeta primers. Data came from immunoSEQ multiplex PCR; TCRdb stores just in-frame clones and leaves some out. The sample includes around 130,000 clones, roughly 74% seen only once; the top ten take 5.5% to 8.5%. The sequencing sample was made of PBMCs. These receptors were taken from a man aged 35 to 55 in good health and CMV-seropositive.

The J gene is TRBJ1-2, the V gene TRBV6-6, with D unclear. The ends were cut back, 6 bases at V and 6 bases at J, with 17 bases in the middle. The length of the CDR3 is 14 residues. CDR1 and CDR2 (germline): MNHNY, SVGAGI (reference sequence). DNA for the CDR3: TGTGCCAGCAGCAGCTTAGGTGGGAGAGATGGCTACACCTTC. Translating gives CASSSLGGRDGYTF.

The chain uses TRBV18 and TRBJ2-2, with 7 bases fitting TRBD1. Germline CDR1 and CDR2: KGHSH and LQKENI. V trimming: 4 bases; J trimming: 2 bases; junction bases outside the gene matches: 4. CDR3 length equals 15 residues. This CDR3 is CASSRYRGNTGELFF. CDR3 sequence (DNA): TGTGCCAGCTCACGGTACAGGGGAAACACCGGGGAGCTGTTTTTT.

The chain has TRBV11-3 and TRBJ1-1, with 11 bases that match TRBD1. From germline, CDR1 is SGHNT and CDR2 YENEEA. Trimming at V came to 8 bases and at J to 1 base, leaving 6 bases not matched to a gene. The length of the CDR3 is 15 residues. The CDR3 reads CASCAGQGENTEAFF. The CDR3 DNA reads TGTGCCAGCTGCGCGGGACAGGGGGAGAACACTGAAGCTTTCTTT.

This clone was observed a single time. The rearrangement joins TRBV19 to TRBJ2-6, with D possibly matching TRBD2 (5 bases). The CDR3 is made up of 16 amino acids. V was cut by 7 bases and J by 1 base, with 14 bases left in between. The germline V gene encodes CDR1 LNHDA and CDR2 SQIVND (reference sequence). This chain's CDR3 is CASISERASGANVLTF. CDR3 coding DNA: TGTGCCAGTATTAGCGAGCGCGCTTCTGGGGCCAACGTCCTGACTTTC.

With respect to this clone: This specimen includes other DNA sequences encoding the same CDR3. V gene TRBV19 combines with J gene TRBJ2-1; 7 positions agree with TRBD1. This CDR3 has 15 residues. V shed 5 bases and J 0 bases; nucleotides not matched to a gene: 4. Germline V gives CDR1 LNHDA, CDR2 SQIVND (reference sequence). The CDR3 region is CASSPDRSSYNEQFF. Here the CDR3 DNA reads TGTGCCAGTAGTCCGGACAGGAGCTCCTACAATGAGCAGTTCTTC.

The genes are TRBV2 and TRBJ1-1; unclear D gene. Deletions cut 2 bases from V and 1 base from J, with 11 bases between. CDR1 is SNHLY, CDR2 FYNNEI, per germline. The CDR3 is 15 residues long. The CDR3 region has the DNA TGTGCCAGCAGTGAATTCGGGGTTCGGAACACTGAAGCTTTCTTT. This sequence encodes CASSEFGVRNTEAFF.

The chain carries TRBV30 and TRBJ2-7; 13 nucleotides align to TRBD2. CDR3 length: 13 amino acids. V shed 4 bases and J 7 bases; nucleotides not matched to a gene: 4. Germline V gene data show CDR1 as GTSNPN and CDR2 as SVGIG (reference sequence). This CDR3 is CAWNKGLAGEQYF. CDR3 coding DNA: TGTGCCTGGAATAAGGGACTAGCGGGAGAGCAGTACTTC.

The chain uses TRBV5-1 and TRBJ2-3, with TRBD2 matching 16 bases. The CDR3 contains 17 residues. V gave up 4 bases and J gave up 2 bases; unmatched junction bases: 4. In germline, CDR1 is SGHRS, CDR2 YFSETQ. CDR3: CASSPGLAGGYTDTQYF. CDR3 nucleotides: TGCGCCAGCAGCCCGGGACTAGCGGGGGGGTACACAGATACGCAGTATTTT.

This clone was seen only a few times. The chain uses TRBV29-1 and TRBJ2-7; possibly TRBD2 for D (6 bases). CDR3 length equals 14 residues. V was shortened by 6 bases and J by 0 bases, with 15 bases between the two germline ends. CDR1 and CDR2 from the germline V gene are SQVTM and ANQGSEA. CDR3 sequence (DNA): TGCAGCGTCAAAGGAGGGGTAGACTCCTACGAGCAGTACTTC. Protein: CSVKGGVDSYEQYF.

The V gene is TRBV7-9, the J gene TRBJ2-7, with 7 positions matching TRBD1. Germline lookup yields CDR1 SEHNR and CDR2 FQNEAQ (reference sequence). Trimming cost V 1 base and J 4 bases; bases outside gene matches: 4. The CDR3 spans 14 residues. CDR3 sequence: CASSLVGTDYEQYF. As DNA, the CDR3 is TGTGCCAGCAGCTTAGTGGGGACAGATTACGAGCAGTACTTC. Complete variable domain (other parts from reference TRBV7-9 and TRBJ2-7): DTGVSQNPRHKITKRGQNVTFRCDPISEHNRLYWYRQTLGQGPEFLTYFQNEAQLEKSRLLSDRFSAERPKGSFSTLEIQRTEQGDSAMYLCASSLVGTDYEQYFGPGTRLTVT.

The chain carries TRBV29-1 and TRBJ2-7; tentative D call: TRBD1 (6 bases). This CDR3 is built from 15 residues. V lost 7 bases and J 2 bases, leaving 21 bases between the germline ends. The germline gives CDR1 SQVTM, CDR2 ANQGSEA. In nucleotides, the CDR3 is TGCAGCGCTTTGCCGACAGGACCCGGGGCCTACGAGCAGTACTTC. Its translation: CSALPTGPGAYEQYF.

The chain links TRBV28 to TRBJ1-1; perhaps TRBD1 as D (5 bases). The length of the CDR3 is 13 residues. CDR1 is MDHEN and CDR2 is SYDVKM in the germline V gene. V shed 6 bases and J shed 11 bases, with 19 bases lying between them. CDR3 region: CASSTGLLPRAFF. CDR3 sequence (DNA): TGTGCCAGCAGCACGGGACTTCTCCCAAGGGCTTTCTTT.

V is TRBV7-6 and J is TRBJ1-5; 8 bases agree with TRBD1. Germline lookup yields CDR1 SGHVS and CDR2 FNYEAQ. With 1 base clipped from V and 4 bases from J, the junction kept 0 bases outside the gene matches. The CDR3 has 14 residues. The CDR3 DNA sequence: TGTGCCAGCAGCTTAGGGACAGGGAATCAGCCCCAGCATTTT. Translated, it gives CASSLGTGNQPQHF.

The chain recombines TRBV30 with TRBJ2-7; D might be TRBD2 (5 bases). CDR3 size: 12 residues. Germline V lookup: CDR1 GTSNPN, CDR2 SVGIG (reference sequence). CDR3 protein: CALDSPLYEQYF. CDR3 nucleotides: TGTGCTTTGGACTCCCCACTATACGAGCAGTACTTC.

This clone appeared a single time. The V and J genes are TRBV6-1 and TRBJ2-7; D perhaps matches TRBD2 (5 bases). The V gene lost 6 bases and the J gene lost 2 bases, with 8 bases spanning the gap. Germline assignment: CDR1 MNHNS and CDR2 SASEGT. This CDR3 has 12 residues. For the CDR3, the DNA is TGTGCCAGCAGGAGGGTGACCTACGAGCAGTACTTC. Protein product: CASRRVTYEQYF.

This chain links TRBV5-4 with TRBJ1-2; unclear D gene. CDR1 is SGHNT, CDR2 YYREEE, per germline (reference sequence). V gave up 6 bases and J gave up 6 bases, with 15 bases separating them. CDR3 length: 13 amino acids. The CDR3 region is CASTLEGVDGYTF. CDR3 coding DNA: TGTGCCAGCACCTTAGAAGGAGTGGATGGCTACACCTTC. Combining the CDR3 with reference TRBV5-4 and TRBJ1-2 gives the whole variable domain ETGVTQSPTHLIKTRGQQVTLRCSSQSGHNTVSWYQQALGQGPQFIFQYYREEENGRGNFPPRFSGLQFPNYSSELNVNALELDDSALYLCASTLEGVDGYTFGSGTRLTVV.

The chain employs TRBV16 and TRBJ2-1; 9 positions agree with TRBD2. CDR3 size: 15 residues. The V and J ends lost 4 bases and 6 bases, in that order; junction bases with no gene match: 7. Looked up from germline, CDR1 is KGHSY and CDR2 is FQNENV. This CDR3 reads CASSPTRGRVNEQFF. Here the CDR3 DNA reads TGTGCCAGCAGCCCCACTCGCGGGAGGGTCAATGAGCAGTTCTTC. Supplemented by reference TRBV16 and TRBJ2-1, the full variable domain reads GEEVAQTPKHLVRGEGQKAKLYCAPIKGHSYVFWYQQVLKNEFKFLISFQNENVFDETGMPKERFSAKCLPNSPCSLEIQATKLEDSAVYFCASSPTRGRVNEQFFGPGTRLTVL.

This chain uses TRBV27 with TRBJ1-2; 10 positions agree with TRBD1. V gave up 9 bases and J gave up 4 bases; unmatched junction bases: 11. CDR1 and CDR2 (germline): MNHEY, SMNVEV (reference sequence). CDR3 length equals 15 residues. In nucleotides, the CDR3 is TGTGCCAGTTCCACCGGGACAGGGGCGGCCTATGGCTACACCTTC. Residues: CASSTGTGAAYGYTF.

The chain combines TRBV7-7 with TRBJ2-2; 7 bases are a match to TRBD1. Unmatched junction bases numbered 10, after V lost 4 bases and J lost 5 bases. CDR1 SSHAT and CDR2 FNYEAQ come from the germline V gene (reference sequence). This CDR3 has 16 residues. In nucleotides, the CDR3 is TGTGCCAGCAGCTCTAGTCGGGTCAGGGGGACCGGGGAGCTGTTTTTT. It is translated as CASSSSRVRGTGELFF.

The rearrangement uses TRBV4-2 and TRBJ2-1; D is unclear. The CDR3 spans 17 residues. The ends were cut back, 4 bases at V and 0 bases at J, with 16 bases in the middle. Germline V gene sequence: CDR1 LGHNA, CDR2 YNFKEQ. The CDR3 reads CASSPELLLSSYNEQFF. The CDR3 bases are TGTGCCAGCAGCCCTGAACTGTTGCTGAGCTCCTACAATGAGCAGTTCTTC.

CDR3 protein: CASSSGGPGNTIYF. The CDR3 region has the DNA TGTGCCAGCAGTTCAGGGGGGCCCGGAAACACCATATATTTT. V is TRBV28 and J is TRBJ1-3, with 7 bases lining up with TRBD1. Germline CDR1 is MDHEN and CDR2 is SYDVKM. J gave up 4 bases and V 4 bases, and 4 bases lay outside the gene matches. The CDR3 loop spans 14 amino acids.

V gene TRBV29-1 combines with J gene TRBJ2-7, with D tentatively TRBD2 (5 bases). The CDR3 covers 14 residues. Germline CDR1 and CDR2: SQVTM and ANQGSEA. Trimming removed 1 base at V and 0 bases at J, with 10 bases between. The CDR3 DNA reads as TGCAGCGTTGAAGGTCCGGGAACCTCCTACGAGCAGTACTTC. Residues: CSVEGPGTSYEQYF.

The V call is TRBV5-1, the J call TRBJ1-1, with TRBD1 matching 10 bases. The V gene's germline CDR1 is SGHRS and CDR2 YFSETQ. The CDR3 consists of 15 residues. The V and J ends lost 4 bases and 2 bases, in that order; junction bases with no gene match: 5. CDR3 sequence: CASSPRTGGNTEAFF. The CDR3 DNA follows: TGCGCCAGCAGCCCCAGGACAGGGGGAAACACTGAAGCTTTCTTT.

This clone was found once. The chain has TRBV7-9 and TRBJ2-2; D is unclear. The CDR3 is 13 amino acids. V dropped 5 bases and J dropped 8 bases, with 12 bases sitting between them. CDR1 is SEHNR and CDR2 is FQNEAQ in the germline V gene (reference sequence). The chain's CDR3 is CASSPARGGELFF. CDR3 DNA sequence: TGTGCCAGCAGCCCCGCGCGAGGAGGGGAGCTGTTTTTT.

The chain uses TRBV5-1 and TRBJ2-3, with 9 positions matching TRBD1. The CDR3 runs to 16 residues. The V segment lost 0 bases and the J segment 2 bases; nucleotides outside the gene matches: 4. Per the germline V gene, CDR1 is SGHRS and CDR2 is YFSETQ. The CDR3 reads CASSLAGTGNTDTQYF. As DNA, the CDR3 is TGCGCCAGCAGCTTGGCCGGGACAGGGAACACAGATACGCAGTATTTT.

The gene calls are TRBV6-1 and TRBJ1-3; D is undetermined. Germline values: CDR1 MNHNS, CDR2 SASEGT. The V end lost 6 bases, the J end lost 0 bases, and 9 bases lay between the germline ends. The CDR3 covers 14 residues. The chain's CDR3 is CASRNSHSGNTIYF. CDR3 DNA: TGTGCCAGCAGGAACAGTCACTCTGGAAACACCATATATTTT.

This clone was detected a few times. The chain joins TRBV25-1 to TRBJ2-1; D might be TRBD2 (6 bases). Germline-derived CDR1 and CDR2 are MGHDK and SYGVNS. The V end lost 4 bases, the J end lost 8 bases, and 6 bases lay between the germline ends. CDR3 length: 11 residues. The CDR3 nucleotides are TGTGCCAGCAGTGGGGGGGATGAGCAGTTCTTC. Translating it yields CASSGGDEQFF.

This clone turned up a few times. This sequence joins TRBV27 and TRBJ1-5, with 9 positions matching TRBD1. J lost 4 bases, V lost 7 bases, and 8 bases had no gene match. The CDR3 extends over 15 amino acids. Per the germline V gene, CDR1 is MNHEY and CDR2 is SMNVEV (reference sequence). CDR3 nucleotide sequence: TGTGCCAGCAAACCGGGACAGGGCCCTAATCAGCCCCAGCATTTT. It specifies CASKPGQGPNQPQHF.

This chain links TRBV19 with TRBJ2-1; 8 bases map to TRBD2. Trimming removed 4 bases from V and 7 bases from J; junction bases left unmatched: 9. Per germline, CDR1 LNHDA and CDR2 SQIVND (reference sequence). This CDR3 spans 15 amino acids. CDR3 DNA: TGTGCCAGTAGTACCCAGCGGGAGAGGCCAAATGAGCAGTTCTTC. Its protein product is CASSTQRERPNEQFF.